Included here is one T cell receptor (beta chain) sequence, with context. No cognate antigen has been identified for it. No base quality values were provided; no much bigger clone lies one nucleotide off. Ends trimmed: V by 7 bases, J by 3 bases; bases unmatched to a gene: 20. From a lookup of the germline V gene (reference sequence), CDR1 and CDR2 are MNHEY and SMNVEV. Reading from cysteine to phenylalanine, the CDR3 counts 20 amino acids. Only the CDR3 part of the read is kept: 60 bases, read in frame from the first base. The CDR3 regions of human TCRbeta chains were subjected to immunosequencing. As for the original processing: TCRs in the repertoires were matched against a reference library of SARS-CoV-2-specific TCRs that had been generated with the MIRA antigen-specificity platform. Breadth was defined as the fraction of unique TCRs that were SARS-CoV-2-associated. Depth was defined as the fraction of total T cells that were SARS-CoV-2-associated. Each spike-specific TCR was assigned to its reactive spike region and to a CD4 or CD8 class using the MIRA data. Log10-transformed breadth and depth values were compared by one-way ANOVA with Sidak's multiple comparisons tests. The source is immuneACCESS, and TCRdb retained only in-frame sequences with V and J called. Part of the clones is not carried over; for the studies checked, unresolved V genes explain less than half of this, and the remainder is unexplained. V, J and clone size are taken as reported in that table, and D and trimming were inferred from the DNA itself. In all, the sample holds 95,000 to 150,000 clones, and approximately 92% of those were seen once. The ten largest clonotypes hold around 3.1% of the sample.

These data come from a study of T cell responses to AZD1222 COVID-19 vaccine (dated by TCRdb to about 2021). Background for the entire study: AZD1222 recipients with second doses at about 4 weeks or about 12 weeks were pooled, because spike-specific TCR depth and breadth did not differ between schedules. A total of over 230 trial participants underwent TCR sequencing, of whom some 210 received two doses of AZD1222 and about 25 received two doses of the MenACWY control vaccine. Enrollment into the trials was organized by age into subgroups of 18-55, 56-69 and 70-plus years, and those subgroups contained roughly 140, 27 and 60 TCR-sequenced participants, respectively. Overall study outcomes, separate from this receptor: Spike-specific TCR breadth and depth rose significantly after two AZD1222 doses compared with day 0 and with MenACWY recipients. Because no day 14 peak-response samples were available, the repertoires could be characterized only after the peak T cell response. CD4 TCRs associated with the vaccine covered the entire spike protein, and the dominant responses were in regions 160-218 and 743-854. Conclusions about previously exposed vaccinees are limited because only five to seven AZD1222 recipients were SARS-CoV-2 seropositive at baseline. Reportedly, close to half of the unique spike-specific TCRs recognized epitopes lying outside the regions that are mutated in the B.1.351 and B.1.1.7 variants. The 56-69-year group was small, and its depth increase did not reach significance, likely because of low power. Participants were mostly white British, with more females than males. The authors suggested clonal diversity may have been underestimated.

In light of the paper, this sample's time point label describes: baseline before first vaccination. The vaccinee samples were drawn from two UK trials, COV001 and COV002, one of which was a single-blind randomized controlled phase 2/3 trial testing AZD1222 (ChAdOx1 nCoV-19) in healthy adults. For TCRbeta chain sequencing, PBMC samples were collected from trial participants at day 0 and at day 28 after the second dose. Sequencing used peripheral blood, obtained on day 0 of AZD1222 vaccination. This sequence was found in an adult in good health. The chain uses TRBV27 and TRBJ2-3; 12 of the junction bases match TRBD2. CDR3 loop: CASKFPMSTVLAGGTDTQYF. The DNA sequence is TGTGCCAGCAAATTCCCTATGTCGACGGTACTAGCGGGAGGTACAGATACGCAGTATTTT.